Listed below are T cell receptor beta chains from one sample, sequenced in a study of siplizumab effects on memory and regulatory T cells. The repertoire was sequenced with immunoSEQ multiplex PCR; TCRdb's copy has only in-frame clones and lacks some. Of about 55,000 clones listed, about 97% are singletons. Sequenced input: naive CD4+ T cells sorted from blood. These receptors originate from a human donor in good health. Each CDR3 is given with its conserved first and last residue. D genes are given only for firm matches. The listing skips clone size in some rows; elsewhere it reads once, few, many or a size class.

j_call v_call d_call clone_size cdr3_aa cdr3_nt
TRBJ2-2 TRBV9 NA once CASSLNQGGTGELFF TGTGCCAGCAGCTTGAATCAGGGCGGCACCGGGGAGCTGTTTTTT
TRBJ2-2 TRBV2 NA NA CASSPEGLGTGELFF TGTGCCAGCAGCCCGGAGGGGCTAGGCACCGGGGAGCTGTTTTTT
TRBJ2-7 TRBV6-1 TRBD2 NA CADLRRGDHEQYF TGTGCCGACCTCCGGCGGGGGGACCACGAGCAGTACTTC
TRBJ2-7 TRBV19 NA NA CASAISGTSYEQYF TGTGCCAGCGCAATTAGCGGAACCTCCTACGAGCAGTACTTC
TRBJ2-2 TRBV7-6 NA NA CASSIQGGVTRGTGELFF TGTGCCAGCAGCATCCAGGGGGGCGTTACTCGTGGCACCGGGGAGCTGTTTTTT
TRBJ1-1 TRBV30 NA NA CAWMRSQFYTEAFF TGTGCCTGGATGAGGAGCCAGTTCTACACTGAAGCTTTCTTT
TRBJ1-2 TRBV6-5 NA NA CASTRSRGAGYTF TGTGCCAGCACCCGATCTCGGGGAGCGGGCTACACCTTC
TRBJ1-6 TRBV30 TRBD1 NA CAWSSGTGGGSPLHF TGTGCCTGGAGCTCCGGGACAGGGGGGGGTTCACCCCTCCACTTT
TRBJ1-5 TRBV6-6 NA NA CASSYQGSNQPQHF TGTGCCAGCAGTTATCAGGGTTCGAATCAGCCCCAGCATTTT
TRBJ1-3 TRBV5-4 NA NA CASSPERFSSGNTIYF TGTGCCAGCAGCCCGGAGAGATTTAGCTCTGGAAACACCATATATTTT
TRBJ1-5 TRBV7-3 NA once CASSLDGRGGQPQHF TGTGCCAGCAGCTTAGATGGCAGGGGCGGTCAGCCCCAGCATTTT
TRBJ2-1 TRBV7-8 NA NA CASSLVREQFF TGTGCCAGCAGCTTAGTCCGTGAGCAGTTCTTC
TRBJ2-7 TRBV11-3 NA NA CASSSRNREGYYEQYF TGTGCCAGCAGCTCCCGTAACAGGGAGGGGTACTACGAGCAGTACTTC
TRBJ2-7 TRBV19 NA NA CASSPSRLTFRQYF TGTGCCAGCTCCCCTTCACGGCTCACGTTTAGGCAGTACTTC
TRBJ1-2 TRBV6-1 NA NA CASSSGSNYGYTF TGTGCCAGCAGTTCGGGGAGTAACTATGGCTACACCTTC
TRBJ1-2 TRBV11-1 TRBD1 NA CASSWDRAGYGYTF TGTGCCAGCAGCTGGGACAGGGCCGGCTATGGCTACACCTTC
TRBJ2-2 TRBV5-1 NA NA CASSLDRLNTGELFF TGCGCCAGCAGCTTGGACAGGCTGAACACCGGGGAGCTGTTTTTT